Listed below are T cell receptor beta chains from one sample, sequenced in a study of OX40 agonist ivuxolimab in advanced cancers. Method: immunoSEQ multiplex PCR; TCRdb's copy keeps in-frame clones and lacks some. The table shows some 68,000 clones, with more than 80% occurring only once. The sample here was CD4+ or CD8+ T cells sorted from blood, taken in a trial of the OX40 agonist ivuxolimab. The source is an adult with an advanced solid tumor such as melanoma, head and neck, liver or kidney cancer. Each CDR3 is given with its conserved first and last residue.

j_call: TRBJ2-3
v_call: TRBV28
cdr3_aa: CASSSIRGIDTQYF

j_call: TRBJ1-6
v_call: TRBV27
cdr3_aa: CASSPEGPVVNSPLHF

j_call: TRBJ2-7
v_call: TRBV7-9
cdr3_aa: CASSGERYEQYF

j_call: TRBJ2-7
v_call: TRBV5-1
cdr3_aa: CASSPGQGIYEQYF

j_call: TRBJ2-3
v_call: TRBV28
cdr3_aa: CASSLSGTGPPTDTQYF

j_call: TRBJ2-7
v_call: TRBV7-9
cdr3_aa: CASSLVYKQYF

j_call: TRBJ2-1
v_call: TRBV9
cdr3_aa: CASSGTSASAEQFF

j_call: TRBJ1-2
v_call: TRBV5-4
cdr3_aa: CASSSDGVYGYTF

j_call: TRBJ2-5
v_call: TRBV5-1
cdr3_aa: CASSRGQGSETQYF

j_call: TRBJ2-5
v_call: TRBV6-1
cdr3_aa: CASSEGGQGEETQYF

j_call: TRBJ2-1
v_call: TRBV6-6
cdr3_aa: CASSYGIEQFF

j_call: TRBJ1-5
v_call: TRBV15
cdr3_aa: CATSRDRGLQPQHF

j_call: TRBJ2-5
v_call: TRBV10-3
cdr3_aa: CASMTDRVATQYF

j_call: TRBJ2-5
v_call: TRBV28
cdr3_aa: CASRKQGSETQYF

j_call: TRBJ2-3
v_call: TRBV5-6
cdr3_aa: CASSRRLYTQYF

j_call: TRBJ2-5
v_call: TRBV7-2
cdr3_aa: CASSFQGGQETQYF

j_call: TRBJ2-7
v_call: TRBV11-2
cdr3_aa: CASSGGQLNEQYF

j_call: TRBJ2-6
v_call: TRBV5-1
cdr3_aa: CASSLVAGSGANVLTF

j_call: TRBJ2-1
v_call: TRBV4-1
cdr3_aa: CASRNGLQQFF

j_call: TRBJ1-1
v_call: TRBV18
cdr3_aa: CASSPIGTGRGPRTEAFF

j_call: TRBJ1-2
v_call: TRBV7-2
cdr3_aa: CASSLRPSINPSKGYTF

j_call: TRBJ2-7
v_call: TRBV13
cdr3_aa: CASSFSGLGEQYF

j_call: TRBJ1-2
v_call: TRBV6-1
cdr3_aa: CASSETGGFNYGYTF

j_call: TRBJ2-7
v_call: TRBV4-1
cdr3_aa: CASSQDLISYEQYF

j_call: TRBJ1-4
v_call: TRBV2
cdr3_aa: CASSRGLINEKLFF

j_call: TRBJ1-6
v_call: TRBV21-1
cdr3_aa: CASSIQDSSSYNSPLHF

j_call: TRBJ2-5
v_call: TRBV2
cdr3_aa: CASRQGVGETQYF

j_call: TRBJ1-3
v_call: TRBV19
cdr3_aa: CASRRANTIYF

j_call: TRBJ2-7
v_call: TRBV2
cdr3_aa: CASSFTSRSSYEQYF

j_call: TRBJ1-1
v_call: TRBV9
cdr3_aa: CASSVTGDRGNTEAFF

j_call: TRBJ2-3
v_call: TRBV5-4
cdr3_aa: CASSLALAWSTDTQYF

j_call: TRBJ2-3
v_call: TRBV28
cdr3_aa: CASNRDPLIYTDTQYF

j_call: TRBJ2-3
v_call: TRBV6-1
cdr3_aa: CASSRGQFGTDTQYF